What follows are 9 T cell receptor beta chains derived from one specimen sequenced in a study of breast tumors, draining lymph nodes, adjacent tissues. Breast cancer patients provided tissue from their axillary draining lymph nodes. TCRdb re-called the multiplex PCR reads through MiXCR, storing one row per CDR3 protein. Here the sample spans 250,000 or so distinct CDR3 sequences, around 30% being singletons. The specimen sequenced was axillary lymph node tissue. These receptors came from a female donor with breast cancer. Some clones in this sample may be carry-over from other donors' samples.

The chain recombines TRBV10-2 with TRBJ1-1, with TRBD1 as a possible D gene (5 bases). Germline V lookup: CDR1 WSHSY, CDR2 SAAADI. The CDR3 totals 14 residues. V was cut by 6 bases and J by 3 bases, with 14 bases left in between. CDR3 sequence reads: CASSHGGGDTEAFF. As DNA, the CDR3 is TGCGCCAGCAGCCATGGGGGGGGGGACACTGAAGCTTTCTTT.

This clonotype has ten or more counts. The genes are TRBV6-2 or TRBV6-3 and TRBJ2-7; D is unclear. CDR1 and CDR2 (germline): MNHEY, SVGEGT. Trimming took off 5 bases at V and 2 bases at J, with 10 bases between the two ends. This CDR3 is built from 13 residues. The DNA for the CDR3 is TGTGCCAGCAGTGGAAATCGAGCCTACGAGCAGTACTTC. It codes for CASSGNRAYEQYF.

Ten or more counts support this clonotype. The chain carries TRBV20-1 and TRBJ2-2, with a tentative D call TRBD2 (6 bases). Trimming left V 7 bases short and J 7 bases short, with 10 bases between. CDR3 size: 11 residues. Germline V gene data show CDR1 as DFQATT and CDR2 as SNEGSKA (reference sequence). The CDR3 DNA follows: TGCAGTGGACTAGTTCTCGGGGAGCTGTTTTTT. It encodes CSGLVLGELFF.

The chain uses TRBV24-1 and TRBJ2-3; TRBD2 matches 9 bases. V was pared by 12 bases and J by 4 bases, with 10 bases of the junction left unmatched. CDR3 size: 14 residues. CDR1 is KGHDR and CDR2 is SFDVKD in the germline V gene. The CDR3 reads CALGRREGPDTQYF. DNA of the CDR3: TGTGCCCTTGGTCGGCGGGAGGGGCCAGATACGCAGTATTTT.

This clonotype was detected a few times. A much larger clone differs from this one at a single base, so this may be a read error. CDR3 loop: CASSSQGEEAQYF. The DNA of the CDR3 is TGTGCCAGCAGCTCACAGGGTGAAGAGGCCCAGTACTTC. This rearrangement joins TRBV5-5 to TRBJ2-5; TRBD1 is a possible D gene (6 bases). The CDR3 consists of 13 residues. The V gene's germline CDR1 is SGHKS and CDR2 YYEKEE (reference sequence).

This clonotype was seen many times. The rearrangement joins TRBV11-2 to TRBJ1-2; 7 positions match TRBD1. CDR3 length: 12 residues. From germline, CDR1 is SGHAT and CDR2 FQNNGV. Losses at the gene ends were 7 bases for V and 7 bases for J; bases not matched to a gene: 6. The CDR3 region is CASTTGVGGYTF. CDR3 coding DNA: TGTGCCAGCACCACAGGGGTTGGTGGCTACACCTTC.

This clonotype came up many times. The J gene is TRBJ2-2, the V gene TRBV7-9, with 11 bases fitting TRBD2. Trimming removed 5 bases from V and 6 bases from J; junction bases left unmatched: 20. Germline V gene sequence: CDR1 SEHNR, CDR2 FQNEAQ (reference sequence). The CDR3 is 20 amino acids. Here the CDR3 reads CASSPGTRGMSSGRSGELFF. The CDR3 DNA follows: TGTGCCAGCAGCCCCGGCACTAGGGGCATGTCTAGCGGGAGGTCCGGGGAGCTGTTTTTT.

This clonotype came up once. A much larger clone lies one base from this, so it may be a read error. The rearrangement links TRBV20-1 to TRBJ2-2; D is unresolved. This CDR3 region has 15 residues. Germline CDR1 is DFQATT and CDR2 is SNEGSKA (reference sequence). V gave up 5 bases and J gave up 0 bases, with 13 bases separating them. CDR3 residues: CSAGVAGPNTGELFF. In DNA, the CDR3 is TGCAGTGCTGGAGTAGCCGGGCCGAACACCGGGGAGCTGTTTTTT.

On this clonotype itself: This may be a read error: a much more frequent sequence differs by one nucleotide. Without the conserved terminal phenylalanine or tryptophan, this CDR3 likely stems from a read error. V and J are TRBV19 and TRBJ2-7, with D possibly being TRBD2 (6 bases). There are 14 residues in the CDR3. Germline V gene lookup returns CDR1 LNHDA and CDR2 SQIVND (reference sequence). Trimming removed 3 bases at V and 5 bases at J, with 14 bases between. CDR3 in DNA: TGTGCCAGTAGTATTCTGGCGGGAATTAACGAGCAGTACTGC. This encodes CASSILAGINEQYC.